Below, one TCR beta chain is given with its context. The entirety of the isolated RNA underwent reverse transcription, so expressed TCRB transcripts were sequenced. Some clones are missing from TCRdb's copy, which holds only in-frame ones; the method was immunoSEQ multiplex PCR. The table lists approximately 100,000 clones, around 40% of them singletons. This specimen comes from a study of beta chain features in type 1 diabetes. The CDR3 runs 18 residues. Germline-derived CDR1 and CDR2 are MGHRA and YSYEKL. Germline trimming cut 2 bases from V and 0 bases from J; bases unmatched to any gene: 12. Sample: stem cell memory CD4+ T cells from blood. This sequence was found in a woman under 30 in good health. The V call is TRBV4-1, the J call TRBJ2-7; 8 bases line up with TRBD2. The CDR3 sequence: CASSQYPREVTISYEQYF. The CDR3 DNA reads TGCGCCAGCAGCCAATACCCGCGGGAGGTCACAATCTCCTACGAGCAGTACTTC.